The entry that follows covers one T cell receptor (beta chain) sequence. Its antigen is currently unknown. Sorted CD4+ subsets: naive, central memory, regulatory, stem cell-like memory (CD45RO/CCR7/CD25/CD127/CD95/CD27 panel). Post-sort purity exceeded 95% for all sorted populations. The data originate from a study of beta chain features in type 1 diabetes. Findings and caveats of the study: The question of HLA type influencing TCRB rearrangement was one that remained unresolved here.

Germline lookup yields CDR1 LGHNA and CDR2 YSLEER. The CDR3 length is 15 residues. V lost 2 bases, J lost 3 bases, and 13 bases lay in between. As every portion of the isolated RNA was reverse transcribed, the sequencing read expressed TCRB transcripts. Roughly 950,000 reads were obtained per stem cell-like memory T cell sample on average. Sequencing was performed with immunoSEQ multiplex PCR; in TCRdb, only in-frame clones are kept and a portion is missing. The sample shows tens of thousands of clones, around a third of them seen only once. Specimen: stem cell memory CD4+ T cells from blood. This receptor was identified in a woman under 30 in good health. The chain employs TRBV4-3 and TRBJ1-2; no firm D call. Written as DNA, the CDR3 is TGCGCCAGCAGCCAAAATCCGGTCGCTGACTATGGCTACACCTTC. This codes for CASSQNPVADYGYTF.